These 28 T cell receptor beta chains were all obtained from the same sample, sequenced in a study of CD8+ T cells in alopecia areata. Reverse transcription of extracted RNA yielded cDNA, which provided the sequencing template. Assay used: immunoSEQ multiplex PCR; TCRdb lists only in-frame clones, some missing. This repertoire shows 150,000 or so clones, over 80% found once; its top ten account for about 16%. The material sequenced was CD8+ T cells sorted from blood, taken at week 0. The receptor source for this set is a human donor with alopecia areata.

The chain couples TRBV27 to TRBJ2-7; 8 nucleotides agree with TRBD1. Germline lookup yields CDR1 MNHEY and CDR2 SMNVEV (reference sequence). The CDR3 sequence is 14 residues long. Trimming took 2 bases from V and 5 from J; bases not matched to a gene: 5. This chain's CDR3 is CASSLDRGSDEQYF. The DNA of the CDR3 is TGTGCCAGCAGTTTAGACAGGGGAAGCGACGAGCAGTACTTC.

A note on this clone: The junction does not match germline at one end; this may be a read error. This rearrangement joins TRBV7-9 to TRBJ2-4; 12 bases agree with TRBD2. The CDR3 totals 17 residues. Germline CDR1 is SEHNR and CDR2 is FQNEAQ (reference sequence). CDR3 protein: CASSSYPTSGSFGIQCF. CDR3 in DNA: TGTGCCAGCAGCTCCTATCCGACTAGCGGGAGTTTTGGCATTCAGTGCTTC. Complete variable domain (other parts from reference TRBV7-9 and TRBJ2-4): DTGVSQNPRHKITKRGQNVTFRCDPISEHNRLYWYRQTLGQGPEFLTYFQNEAQLEKSRLLSDRFSAERPKGSFSTLEIQRTEQGDSAMYLCASSSYPTSGSFGIQCFGAGTRLSVL.

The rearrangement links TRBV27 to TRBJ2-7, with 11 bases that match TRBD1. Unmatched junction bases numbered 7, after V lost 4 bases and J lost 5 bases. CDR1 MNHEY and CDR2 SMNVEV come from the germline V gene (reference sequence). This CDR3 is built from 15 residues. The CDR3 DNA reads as TGTGCCAGCAGTTCCACGGGACAGGGGGTTAACGAGCAGTACTTC. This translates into CASSSTGQGVNEQYF.

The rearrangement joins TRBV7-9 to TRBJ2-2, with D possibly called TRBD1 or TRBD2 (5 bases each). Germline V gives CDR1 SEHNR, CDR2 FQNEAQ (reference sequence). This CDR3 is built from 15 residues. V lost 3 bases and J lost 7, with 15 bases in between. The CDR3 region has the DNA TGTGCCAGCAGCTTGAGTAGAGGGGAAGGCGGGGAGCTGTTTTTT. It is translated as CASSLSRGEGGELFF.

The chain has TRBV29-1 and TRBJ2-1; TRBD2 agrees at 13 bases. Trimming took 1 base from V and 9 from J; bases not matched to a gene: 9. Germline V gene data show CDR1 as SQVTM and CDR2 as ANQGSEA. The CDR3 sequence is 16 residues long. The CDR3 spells CSVEGGTSGRAGEQFF. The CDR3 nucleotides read TGCAGCGTTGAAGGGGGAACTAGCGGGAGGGCCGGTGAGCAGTTCTTC.

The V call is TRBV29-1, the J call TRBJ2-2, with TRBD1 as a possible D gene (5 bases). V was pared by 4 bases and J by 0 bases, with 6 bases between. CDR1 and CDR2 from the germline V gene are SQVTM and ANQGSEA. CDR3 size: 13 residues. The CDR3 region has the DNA TGCAGCGTTGCAGGGCCGAACACCGGGGAGCTGTTTTTT. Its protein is CSVAGPNTGELFF.

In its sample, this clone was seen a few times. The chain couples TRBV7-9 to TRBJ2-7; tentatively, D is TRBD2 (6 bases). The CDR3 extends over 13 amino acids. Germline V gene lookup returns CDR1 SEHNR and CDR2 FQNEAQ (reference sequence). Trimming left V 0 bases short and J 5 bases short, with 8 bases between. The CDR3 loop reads CASSLAGEDEQYF. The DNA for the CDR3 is TGTGCCAGCAGCTTAGCAGGGGAGGACGAGCAGTACTTC.

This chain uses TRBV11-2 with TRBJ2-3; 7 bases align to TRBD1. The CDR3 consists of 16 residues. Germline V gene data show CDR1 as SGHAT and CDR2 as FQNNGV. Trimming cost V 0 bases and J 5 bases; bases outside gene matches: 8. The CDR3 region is CASSLDWDSRRDTQYF. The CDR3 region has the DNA TGTGCCAGCAGCTTAGATTGGGACAGCCGGAGAGATACGCAGTATTTT.

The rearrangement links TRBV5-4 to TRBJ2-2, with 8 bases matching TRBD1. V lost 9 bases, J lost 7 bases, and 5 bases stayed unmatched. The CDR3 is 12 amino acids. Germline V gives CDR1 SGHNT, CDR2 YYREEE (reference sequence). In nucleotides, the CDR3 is TGTGCCATCCAGGGGGCTGTCGGGGAGCTGTTTTTT. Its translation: CAIQGAVGELFF.

The CDR3 nucleotides read TGTGCCAGCAGTGGCGATGGTGAGACCCAGTACTTC. Amino acids: CASSGDGETQYF. The chain has TRBV7-9 and TRBJ2-5; D gene uncertain. The CDR3 runs 12 residues. Germline values: CDR1 SEHNR, CDR2 FQNEAQ (reference sequence). Between the trimmed V and J ends, which lost 6 bases and 5 bases, there was a span of 10 bases.

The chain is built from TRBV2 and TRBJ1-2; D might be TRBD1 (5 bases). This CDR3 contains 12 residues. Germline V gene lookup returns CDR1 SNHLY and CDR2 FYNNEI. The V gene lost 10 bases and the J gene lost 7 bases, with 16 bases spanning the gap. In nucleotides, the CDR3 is TGTGCCACCGTGGGGGGGGTTCTTGGCTACACCTTC. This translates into CATVGGVLGYTF.

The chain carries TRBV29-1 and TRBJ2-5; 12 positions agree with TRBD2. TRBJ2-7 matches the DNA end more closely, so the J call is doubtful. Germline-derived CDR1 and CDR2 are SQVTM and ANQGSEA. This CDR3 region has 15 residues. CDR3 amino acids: CSVESWGLAGYEQYF. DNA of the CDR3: TGCAGCGTTGAATCTTGGGGACTAGCGGGCTACGAGCAGTACTTC.

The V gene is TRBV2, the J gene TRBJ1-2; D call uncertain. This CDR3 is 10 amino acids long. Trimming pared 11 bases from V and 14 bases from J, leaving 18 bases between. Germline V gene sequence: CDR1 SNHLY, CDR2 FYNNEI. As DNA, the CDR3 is TGTGCCGGACGGGGTAAGGTCCCTACCTTC. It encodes CAGRGKVPTF.

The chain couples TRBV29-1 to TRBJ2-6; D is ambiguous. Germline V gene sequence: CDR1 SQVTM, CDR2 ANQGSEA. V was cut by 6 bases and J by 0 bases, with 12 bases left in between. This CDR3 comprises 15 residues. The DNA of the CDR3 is TGCAGCGTCCCGGACGATAACTCTGGGGCCAACGTCCTGACTTTC. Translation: CSVPDDNSGANVLTF. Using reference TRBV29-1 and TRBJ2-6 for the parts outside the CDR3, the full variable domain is SAVISQKPSRDICQRGTSLTIQCQVDSQVTMMFWYRQQPGQSLTLIATANQGSEATYESGFVIDKFPISRPNLTFSTLTVSNMSPEDSSIYLCSVPDDNSGANVLTFGAGSRLTVL.

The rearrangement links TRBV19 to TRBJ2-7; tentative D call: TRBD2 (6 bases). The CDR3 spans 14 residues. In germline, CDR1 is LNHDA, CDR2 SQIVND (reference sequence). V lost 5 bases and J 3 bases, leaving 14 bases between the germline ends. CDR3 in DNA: TGTGCCAGTAGTCACAAGGCGGGGTTCTACGAGCAGTACTTC. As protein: CASSHKAGFYEQYF.

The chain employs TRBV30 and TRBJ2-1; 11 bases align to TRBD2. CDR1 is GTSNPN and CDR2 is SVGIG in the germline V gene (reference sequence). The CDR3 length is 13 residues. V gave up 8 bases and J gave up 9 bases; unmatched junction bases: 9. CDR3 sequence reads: CAGSSGGRAEQFF. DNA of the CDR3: TGTGCCGGTTCTAGCGGGGGGAGGGCTGAGCAGTTCTTC.

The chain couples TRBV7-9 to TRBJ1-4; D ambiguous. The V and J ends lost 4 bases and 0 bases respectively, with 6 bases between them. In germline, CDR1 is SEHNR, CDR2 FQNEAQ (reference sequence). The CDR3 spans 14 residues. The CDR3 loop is CASSSMATNEKLFF. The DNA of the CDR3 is TGTGCCAGCAGCTCCATGGCAACTAATGAAAAACTGTTTTTT. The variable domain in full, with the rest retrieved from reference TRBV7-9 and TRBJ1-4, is DTGVSQNPRHKITKRGQNVTFRCDPISEHNRLYWYRQTLGQGPEFLTYFQNEAQLEKSRLLSDRFSAERPKGSFSTLEIQRTEQGDSAMYLCASSSMATNEKLFFGSGTQLSVL.

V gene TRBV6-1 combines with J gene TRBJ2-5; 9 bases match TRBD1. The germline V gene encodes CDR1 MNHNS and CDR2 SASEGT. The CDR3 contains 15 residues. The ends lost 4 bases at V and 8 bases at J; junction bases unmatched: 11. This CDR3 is CASSGWTGAPETQYF. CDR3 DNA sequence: TGTGCCAGCAGTGGTTGGACAGGGGCACCAGAAACCCAGTACTTC.

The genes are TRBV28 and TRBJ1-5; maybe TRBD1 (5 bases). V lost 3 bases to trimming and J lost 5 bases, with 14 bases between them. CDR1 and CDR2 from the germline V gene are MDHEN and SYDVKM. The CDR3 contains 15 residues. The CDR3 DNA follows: TGTGCCAGCAGTTTCGACAGACAGAGTCATCAGCCCCAGCATTTT. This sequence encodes CASSFDRQSHQPQHF.

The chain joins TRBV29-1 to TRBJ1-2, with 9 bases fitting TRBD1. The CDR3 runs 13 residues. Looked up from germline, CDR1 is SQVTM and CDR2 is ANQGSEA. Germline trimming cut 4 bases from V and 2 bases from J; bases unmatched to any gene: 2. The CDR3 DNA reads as TGCAGCGTTGGGGACAGGGAGAACTATGGCTACACCTTC. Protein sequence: CSVGDRENYGYTF.

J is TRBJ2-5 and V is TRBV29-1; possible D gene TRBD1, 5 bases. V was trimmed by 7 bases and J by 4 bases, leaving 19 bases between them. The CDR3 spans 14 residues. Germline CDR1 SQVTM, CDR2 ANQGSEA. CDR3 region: CSACPDISLETQYF. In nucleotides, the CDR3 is TGCAGCGCCTGCCCGGACATATCCTTAGAGACCCAGTACTTC.

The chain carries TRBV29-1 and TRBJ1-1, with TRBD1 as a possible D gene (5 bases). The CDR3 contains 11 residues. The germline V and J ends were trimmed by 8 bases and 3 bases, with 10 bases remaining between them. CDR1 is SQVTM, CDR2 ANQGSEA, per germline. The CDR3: CSWGGDTEAFF. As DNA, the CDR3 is TGCAGCTGGGGGGGGGACACTGAAGCTTTCTTT.

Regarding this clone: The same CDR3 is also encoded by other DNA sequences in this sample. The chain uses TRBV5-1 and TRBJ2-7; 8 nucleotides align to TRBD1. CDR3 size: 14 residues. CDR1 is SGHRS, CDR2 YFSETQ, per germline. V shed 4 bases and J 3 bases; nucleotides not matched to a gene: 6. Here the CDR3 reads CASSLGQGGYEQYF. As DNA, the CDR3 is TGCGCCAGCAGCCTCGGACAGGGCGGCTACGAGCAGTACTTC.

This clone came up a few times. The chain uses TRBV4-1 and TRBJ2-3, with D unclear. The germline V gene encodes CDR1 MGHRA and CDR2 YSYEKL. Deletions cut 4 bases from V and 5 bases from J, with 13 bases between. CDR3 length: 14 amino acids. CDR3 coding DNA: TGCGCCAGCAGCCGATTCCCGAGAGTAGATACGCAGTATTTT. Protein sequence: CASSRFPRVDTQYF.

DNA for the CDR3: TGTGCCAGCAGCTCGATTCAAGAGACCCAGTACTTC. It encodes CASSSIQETQYF. This rearrangement joins TRBV7-6 to TRBJ2-5; D is unresolved. This CDR3 is built from 12 residues. V was clipped by 4 bases and J by 2 bases, with 5 bases between them. In germline, CDR1 is SGHVS, CDR2 FNYEAQ.

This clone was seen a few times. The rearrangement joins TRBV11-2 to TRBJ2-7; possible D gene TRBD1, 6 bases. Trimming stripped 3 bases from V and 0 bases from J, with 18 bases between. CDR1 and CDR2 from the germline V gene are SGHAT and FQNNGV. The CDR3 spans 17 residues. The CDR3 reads CASSFRRTDSSSYEQYF. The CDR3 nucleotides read TGTGCCAGCAGCTTTAGGAGGACAGATTCGAGCTCCTACGAGCAGTACTTC.

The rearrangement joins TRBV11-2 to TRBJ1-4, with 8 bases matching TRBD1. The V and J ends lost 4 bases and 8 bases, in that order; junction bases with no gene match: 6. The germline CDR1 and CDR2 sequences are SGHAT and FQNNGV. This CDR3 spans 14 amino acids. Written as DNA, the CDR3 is TGTGCCAGCAGCTCGCAGGGGGCACAGGAAAAACTGTTTTTT. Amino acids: CASSSQGAQEKLFF. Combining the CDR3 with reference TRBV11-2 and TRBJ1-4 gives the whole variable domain EAGVAQSPRYKIIEKRQSVAFWCNPISGHATLYWYQQILGQGPKLLIQFQNNGVVDDSQLPKDRFSAERLKGVDSTLKIQPAKLEDSAVYLCASSSQGAQEKLFFGSGTQLSVL.

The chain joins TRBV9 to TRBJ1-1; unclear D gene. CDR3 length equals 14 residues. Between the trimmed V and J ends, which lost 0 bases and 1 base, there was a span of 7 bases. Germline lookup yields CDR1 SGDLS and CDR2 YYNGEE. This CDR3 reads CASSVGWENTEAFF. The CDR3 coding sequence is TGTGCCAGCAGCGTAGGTTGGGAGAACACTGAAGCTTTCTTT.